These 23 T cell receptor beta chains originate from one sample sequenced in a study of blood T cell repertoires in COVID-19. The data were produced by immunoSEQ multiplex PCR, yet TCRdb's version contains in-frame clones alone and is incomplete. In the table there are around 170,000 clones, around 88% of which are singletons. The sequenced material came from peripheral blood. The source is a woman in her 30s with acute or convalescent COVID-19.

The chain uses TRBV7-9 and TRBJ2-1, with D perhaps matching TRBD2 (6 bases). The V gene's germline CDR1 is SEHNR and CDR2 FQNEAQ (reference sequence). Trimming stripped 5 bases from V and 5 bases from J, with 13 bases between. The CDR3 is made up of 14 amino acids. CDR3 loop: CASSPRTGDNEQFF. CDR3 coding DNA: TGTGCCAGCAGCCCTCGGACGGGGGACAATGAGCAGTTCTTC.

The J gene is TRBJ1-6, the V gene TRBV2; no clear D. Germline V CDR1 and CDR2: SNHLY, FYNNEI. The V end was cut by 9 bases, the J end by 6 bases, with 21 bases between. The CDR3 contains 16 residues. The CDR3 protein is CASFPNRWRTNSPLHF. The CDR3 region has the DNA TGTGCCAGTTTTCCGAACCGTTGGAGAACTAATTCACCCCTCCACTTT.

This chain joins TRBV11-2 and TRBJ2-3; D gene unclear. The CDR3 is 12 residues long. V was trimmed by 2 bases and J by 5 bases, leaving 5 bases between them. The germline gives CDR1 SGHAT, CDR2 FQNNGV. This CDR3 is CASSLIKDTQYF. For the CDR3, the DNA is TGTGCCAGCAGCTTAATTAAAGATACGCAGTATTTT.

The CDR3 region is CASSSEWTSGGNEQFF. CDR3 sequence (DNA): TGTGCCAGCAGCTCAGAATGGACTAGCGGGGGCAATGAGCAGTTCTTC. This rearrangement joins TRBV5-4 to TRBJ2-1; TRBD2 matches 13 bases. This CDR3 spans 16 amino acids. V trimming: 3 bases; J trimming: 6 bases; junction bases outside the gene matches: 6. Germline loops: CDR1 SGHNT, CDR2 YYREEE (reference sequence).

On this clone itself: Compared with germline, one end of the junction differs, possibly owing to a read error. CDR3: CASSRRDSPPLFF. The DNA for the CDR3 is TGTGCCAGCAGCCGCCGGGACAGCCCCCCACTGTTCTTC. This sequence joins TRBV6-5 and TRBJ1-2, with 7 bases identical to TRBD1. Germline V gene lookup returns CDR1 MNHEY and CDR2 SVGAGI. The CDR3 contains 13 residues.

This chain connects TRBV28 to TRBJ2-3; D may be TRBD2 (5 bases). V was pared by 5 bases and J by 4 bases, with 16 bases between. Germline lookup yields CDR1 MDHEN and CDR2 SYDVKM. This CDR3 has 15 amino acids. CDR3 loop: CASSPSGSYPDTQYF. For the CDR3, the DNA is TGTGCCAGCAGTCCCTCGGGGTCGTACCCAGATACGCAGTATTTT.

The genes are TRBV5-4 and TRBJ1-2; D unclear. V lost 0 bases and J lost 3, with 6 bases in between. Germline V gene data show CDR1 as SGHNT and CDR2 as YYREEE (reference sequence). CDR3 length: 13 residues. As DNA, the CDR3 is TGTGCCAGCAGCTTGGATTCCTACTATGGCTACACCTTC. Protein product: CASSLDSYYGYTF.

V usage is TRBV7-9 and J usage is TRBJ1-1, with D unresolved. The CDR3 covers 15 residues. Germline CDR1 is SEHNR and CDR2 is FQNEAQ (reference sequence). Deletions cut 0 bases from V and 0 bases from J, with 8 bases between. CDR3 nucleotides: TGTGCCAGCAGCTTAGCCCGGGTCATGAACACTGAAGCTTTCTTT. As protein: CASSLARVMNTEAFF.

DNA for the CDR3: TGTGCCAGCAGTTTGGGGGGAGTCGAATATTACACCGGGGAGCTGTTTTTT. This encodes CASSLGGVEYYTGELFF. The chain carries TRBV27 and TRBJ2-2; maybe TRBD2 (6 bases). Germline CDR1 reads MNHEY; CDR2 reads SMNVEV (reference sequence). This CDR3 has 17 amino acids. V dropped 3 bases and J dropped 3 bases, with 17 bases sitting between them.

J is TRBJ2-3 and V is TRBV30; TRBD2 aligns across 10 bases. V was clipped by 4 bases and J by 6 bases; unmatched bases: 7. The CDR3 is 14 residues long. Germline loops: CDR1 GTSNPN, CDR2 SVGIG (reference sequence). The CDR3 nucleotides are TGTGCCTGGAAGGGACTAGCGATACTTGATACGCAGTATTTT. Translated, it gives CAWKGLAILDTQYF. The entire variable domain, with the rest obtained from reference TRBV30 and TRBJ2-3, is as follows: SQTIHQWPATLVQPVGSPLSLECTVEGTSNPNLYWYRQAAGRGLQLLFYSVGIGQISSEVPQNLSASRPQDRQFILSSKKLLLSDSGFYLCAWKGLAILDTQYFGPGTRLTVL.

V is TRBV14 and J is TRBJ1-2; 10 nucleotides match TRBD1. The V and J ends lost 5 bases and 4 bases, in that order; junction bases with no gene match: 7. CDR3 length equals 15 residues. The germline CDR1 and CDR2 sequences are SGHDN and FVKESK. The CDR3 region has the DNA TGTGCCAGCAGCGGTATCGACAGGGGGCCCTATGGCTACACCTTC. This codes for CASSGIDRGPYGYTF. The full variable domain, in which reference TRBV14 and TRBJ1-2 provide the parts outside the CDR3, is EAGVTQFPSHSVIEKGQTVTLRCDPISGHDNLYWYRRVMGKEIKFLLHFVKESKQDESGMPNNRFLAERTGGTYSTLKVQPAELEDSGVYFCASSGIDRGPYGYTFGSGTRLTVV.

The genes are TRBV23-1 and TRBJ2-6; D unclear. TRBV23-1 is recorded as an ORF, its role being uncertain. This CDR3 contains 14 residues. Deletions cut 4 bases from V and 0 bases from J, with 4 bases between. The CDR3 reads CASSRDSGANVLTF. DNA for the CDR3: TGCGCCAGCAGTCGAGACTCTGGGGCCAACGTCCTGACTTTC.

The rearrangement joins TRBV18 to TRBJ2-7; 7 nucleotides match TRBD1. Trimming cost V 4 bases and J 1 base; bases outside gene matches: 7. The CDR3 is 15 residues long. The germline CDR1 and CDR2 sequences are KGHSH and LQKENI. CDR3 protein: CASSLSGDRSYEQYF. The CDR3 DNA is TGTGCCAGCTCACTTTCAGGGGACAGATCCTACGAGCAGTACTTC.

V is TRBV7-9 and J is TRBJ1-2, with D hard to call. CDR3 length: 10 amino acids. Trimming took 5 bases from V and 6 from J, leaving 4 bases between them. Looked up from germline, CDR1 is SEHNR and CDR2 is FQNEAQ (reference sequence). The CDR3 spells CASSPDGYTF. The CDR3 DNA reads TGTGCCAGCAGCCCCGATGGCTACACCTTC.

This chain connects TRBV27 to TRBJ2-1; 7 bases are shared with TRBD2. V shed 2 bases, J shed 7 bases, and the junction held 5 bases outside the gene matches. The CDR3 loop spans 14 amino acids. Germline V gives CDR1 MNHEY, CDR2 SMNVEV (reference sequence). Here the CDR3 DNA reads TGTGCCAGCAGTTTAGGCGGGAGTAGGAATGAGCAGTTCTTC. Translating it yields CASSLGGSRNEQFF.

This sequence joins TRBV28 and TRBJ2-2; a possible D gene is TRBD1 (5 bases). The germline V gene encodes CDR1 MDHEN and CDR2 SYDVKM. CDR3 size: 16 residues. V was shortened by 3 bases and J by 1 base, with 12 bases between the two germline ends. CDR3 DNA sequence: TGTGCCAGCAGTTTGATAGGGGCAGGGAACACCGGGGAGCTGTTTTTT. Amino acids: CASSLIGAGNTGELFF.

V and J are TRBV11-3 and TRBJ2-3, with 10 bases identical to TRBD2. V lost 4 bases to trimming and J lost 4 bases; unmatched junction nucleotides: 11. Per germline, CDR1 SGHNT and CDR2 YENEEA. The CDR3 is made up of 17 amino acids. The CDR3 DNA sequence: TGTGCCAGCAGCTCCCCCTTTGAGCGGGAGGGTCCAGATACGCAGTATTTT. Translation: CASSSPFEREGPDTQYF. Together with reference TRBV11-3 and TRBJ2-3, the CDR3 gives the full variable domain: EAGVVQSPRYKIIEKKQPVAFWCNPISGHNTLYWYLQNLGQGPELLIRYENEEAVDDSQLPKDRFSAERLKGVDSTLKIQPAELGDSAVYLCASSSPFEREGPDTQYFGPGTRLTVL.

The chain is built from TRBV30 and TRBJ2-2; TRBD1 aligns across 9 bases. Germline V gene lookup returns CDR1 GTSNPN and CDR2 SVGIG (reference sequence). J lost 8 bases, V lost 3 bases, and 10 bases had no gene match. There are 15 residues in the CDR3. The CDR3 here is CAWSTLDRGLGELFF. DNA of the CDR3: TGTGCCTGGAGCACTCTCGACAGGGGGTTGGGGGAGCTGTTTTTT.

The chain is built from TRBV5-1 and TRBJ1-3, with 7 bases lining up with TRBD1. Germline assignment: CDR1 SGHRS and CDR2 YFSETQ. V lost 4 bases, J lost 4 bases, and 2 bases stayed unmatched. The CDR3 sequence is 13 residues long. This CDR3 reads CASSQGDGNTIYF. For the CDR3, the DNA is TGCGCCAGCAGCCAGGGGGACGGAAACACCATATATTTT. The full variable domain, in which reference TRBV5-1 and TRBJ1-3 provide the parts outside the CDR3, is KAGVTQTPRYLIKTRGQQVTLSCSPISGHRSVSWYQQTPGQGLQFLFEYFSETQRNKGNFPGRFSGRQFSNSRSEMNVSTLELGDSALYLCASSQGDGNTIYFGEGSWLTVV.

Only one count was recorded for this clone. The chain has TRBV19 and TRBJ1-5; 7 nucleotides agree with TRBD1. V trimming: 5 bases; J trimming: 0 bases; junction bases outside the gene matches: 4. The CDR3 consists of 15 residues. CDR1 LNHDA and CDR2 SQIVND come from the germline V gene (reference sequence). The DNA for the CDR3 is TGTGCCAGTAGTGGGGGACAGTTTAGCAATCAGCCCCAGCATTTT. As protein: CASSGGQFSNQPQHF.

The CDR3 reads CASSKVWWGQLFF. CDR3 DNA: TGTGCCAGCAGCAAAGTTTGGTGGGGGCAACTGTTTTTT. The rearrangement links TRBV21-1 to TRBJ1-4; the D call TRBD1 from the table was never checked on the DNA. TRBV21-1 is deemed a pseudogene. This CDR3 has 13 residues.

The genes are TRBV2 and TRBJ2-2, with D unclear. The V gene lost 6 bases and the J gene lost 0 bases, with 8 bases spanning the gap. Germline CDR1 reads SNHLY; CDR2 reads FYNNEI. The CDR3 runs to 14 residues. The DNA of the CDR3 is TGTGCCAGCAGGAGTAGTTCGAACACCGGGGAGCTGTTTTTT. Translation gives CASRSSSNTGELFF.

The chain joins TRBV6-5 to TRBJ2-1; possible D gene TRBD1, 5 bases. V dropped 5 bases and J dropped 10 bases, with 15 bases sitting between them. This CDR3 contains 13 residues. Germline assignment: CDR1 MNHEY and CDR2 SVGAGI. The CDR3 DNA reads TGTGCCAGCAGTCCTGCTTGGACACGAGAGCAGTTCTTC. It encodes CASSPAWTREQFF.